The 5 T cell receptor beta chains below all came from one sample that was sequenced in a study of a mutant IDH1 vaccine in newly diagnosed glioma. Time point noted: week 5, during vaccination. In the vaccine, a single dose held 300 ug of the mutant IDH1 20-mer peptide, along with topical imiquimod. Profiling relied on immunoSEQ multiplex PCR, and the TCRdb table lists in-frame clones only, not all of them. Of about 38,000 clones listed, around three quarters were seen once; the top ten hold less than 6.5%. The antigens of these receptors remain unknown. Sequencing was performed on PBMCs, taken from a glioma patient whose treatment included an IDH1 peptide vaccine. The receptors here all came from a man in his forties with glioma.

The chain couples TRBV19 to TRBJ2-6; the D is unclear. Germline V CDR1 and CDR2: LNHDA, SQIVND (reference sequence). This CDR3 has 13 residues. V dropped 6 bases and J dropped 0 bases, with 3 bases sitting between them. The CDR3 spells CASRASGANVLTF. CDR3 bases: TGTGCCAGTAGGGCCTCTGGGGCCAACGTCCTGACTTTC.

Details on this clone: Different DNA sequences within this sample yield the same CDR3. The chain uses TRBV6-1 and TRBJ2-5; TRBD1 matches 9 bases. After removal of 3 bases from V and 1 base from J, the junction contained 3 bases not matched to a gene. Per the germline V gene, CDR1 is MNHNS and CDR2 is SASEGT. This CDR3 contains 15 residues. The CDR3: CASSDSGQGQETQYF. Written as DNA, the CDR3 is TGTGCCAGCAGTGATTCGGGACAGGGCCAAGAGACCCAGTACTTC.

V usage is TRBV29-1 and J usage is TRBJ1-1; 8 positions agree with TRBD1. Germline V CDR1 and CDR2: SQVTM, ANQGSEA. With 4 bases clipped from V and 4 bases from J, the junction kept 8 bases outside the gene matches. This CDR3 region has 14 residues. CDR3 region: CSVGRDRRITEAFF. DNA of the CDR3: TGCAGCGTTGGTCGGGACAGGCGGATCACTGAAGCTTTCTTT.

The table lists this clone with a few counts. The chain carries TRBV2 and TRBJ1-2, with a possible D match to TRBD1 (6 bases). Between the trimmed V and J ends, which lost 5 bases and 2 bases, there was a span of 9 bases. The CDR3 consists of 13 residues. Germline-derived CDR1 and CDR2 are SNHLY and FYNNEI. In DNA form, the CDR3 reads TGTGCCAGCAGTTCGACAGGAAACTATGGCTACACCTTC. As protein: CASSSTGNYGYTF.

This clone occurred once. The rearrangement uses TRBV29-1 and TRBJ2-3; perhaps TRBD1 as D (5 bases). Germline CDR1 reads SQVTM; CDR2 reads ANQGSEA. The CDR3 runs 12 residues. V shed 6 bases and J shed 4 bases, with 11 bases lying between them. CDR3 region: CSVAGPADTQYF. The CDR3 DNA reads TGCAGCGTGGCAGGGCCCGCAGATACGCAGTATTTT.